The present entry profiles one TCR beta chain with its context. V was clipped by 0 bases and J by 4 bases, with 12 bases between them. The CDR3 is made up of 15 amino acids. Germline values: CDR1 MNHEY, CDR2 SVGAGI. This sample is drawn from a study of spatial heterogeneity in lung cancer. Time point denoted: sample taken at primary tumor resection. Unsorted whole RNA of tumor, nontumor lung or frozen PBMC was sequenced. TCRdb re-derived calls from the 5' RACE reads in MiXCR, one entry per CDR3 protein. Among tens of thousands of distinct CDR3 sequences listed, 15% to 20% were seen once. This TCR was sampled from a male donor with early-stage non-small cell lung cancer. Sequenced material: PBMCs, taken at surgery. V gene TRBV6-5 combines with J gene TRBJ2-5; D possibly matches TRBD1 or TRBD2 (7 bases each). CDR3 DNA sequence: TGTGCCAGCAGTTACTCGGCAGGGGGGGCAGAGACCCAGTACTTC. This translates into CASSYSAGGAETQYF.